Listed here is a single T cell receptor (beta chain). What it binds is not known. Treatment of the sample: oral pan-JAK inhibitor, 5-10 mg twice daily. Peripheral blood and lesional scalp punch biopsies were taken from alopecia areata patients. The data belong to a study of CD8+ T cells in alopecia areata. Study summary: Treatment ran 6 to 18 months, with 6 months of follow-up afterward. Disease severity was quantified as SALT score of affected scalp area. Notes on the study in general: The study found tofacitinib significantly decreased scalp clonality and expanded CD8+ clones among the top 100.

Reverse transcribed after extraction, RNA yielded cDNA as the sequencing template. Profiling relied on immunoSEQ multiplex PCR, and the TCRdb table lists in-frame clones only, not all of them. There are a few hundred thousand clones in the sample; less than 45% occur only once, and approximately 2.9% lies in the top ten. This CDR3 is 12 amino acids long. CDR1 and CDR2 (germline): GTSNPN, SVGIG (reference sequence). Trimming stripped 7 bases from V and 8 bases from J, with 14 bases between. J is TRBJ1-4 and V is TRBV30; D might be TRBD1 (6 bases). The sample here was CD4+ T cells sorted from blood, taken at approximately week 36, from a patient treated with tofacitinib. The sequence was collected from a human donor with alopecia areata. DNA for the CDR3: TGTGCCTTCCTACAGGGTTCCGAAAAACTGTTTTTT. This encodes CAFLQGSEKLFF. Using reference TRBV30 and TRBJ1-4 for the parts outside the CDR3, the full variable domain is SQTIHQWPATLVQPVGSPLSLECTVEGTSNPNLYWYRQAAGRGLQLLFYSVGIGQISSEVPQNLSASRPQDRQFILSSKKLLLSDSGFYLCAFLQGSEKLFFGSGTQLSVL.